This T cell receptor (beta chain) originates from a study of human T cells and chemical hapten exposure. Background on the study: Alopecia areata, totalis or universalis affected patients who were mostly female.

Time point meaning: patch test 2, 6 weeks after DPC sensitization. Treatment denoted: therapeutic diphenylcyclopropenone sensitization with weekly scalp DPC. Patients had alopecia, were aged 18 to 70, and were not pregnant. Unfractionated whole blood was the source from which total RNA was extracted. This clonotype was recorded a few times. Unique molecular identifiers were attached to individual cDNA molecules during library preparation. MiXCR, applied by TCRdb to the RACE reads, yields one record per CDR3 protein. The sample holds around 75,000 distinct CDR3 sequences, about 9.3% seen once. The CDR3 covers 15 residues. Germline CDR1 SGHTA, CDR2 FQGTGA. The J segment lost 8 bases and the V segment lost 7 bases, leaving 11 bases of the junction unmatched.

This chain joins TRBV7-3 and TRBJ2-1; TRBD2 matches 10 bases. The sample here was whole blood, taken in connection with sensitization to the hapten diphenylcyclopropenone (DPC). The sequence derives from a woman in her forties or fifties with alopecia areata. Some clones in this sample may be carry-over from other donors' samples. The CDR3 spells CASTLIAGGFDEQFF. In nucleotides, the CDR3 is TGTGCCAGCACCCTTATAGCGGGAGGTTTCGATGAGCAGTTCTTC.